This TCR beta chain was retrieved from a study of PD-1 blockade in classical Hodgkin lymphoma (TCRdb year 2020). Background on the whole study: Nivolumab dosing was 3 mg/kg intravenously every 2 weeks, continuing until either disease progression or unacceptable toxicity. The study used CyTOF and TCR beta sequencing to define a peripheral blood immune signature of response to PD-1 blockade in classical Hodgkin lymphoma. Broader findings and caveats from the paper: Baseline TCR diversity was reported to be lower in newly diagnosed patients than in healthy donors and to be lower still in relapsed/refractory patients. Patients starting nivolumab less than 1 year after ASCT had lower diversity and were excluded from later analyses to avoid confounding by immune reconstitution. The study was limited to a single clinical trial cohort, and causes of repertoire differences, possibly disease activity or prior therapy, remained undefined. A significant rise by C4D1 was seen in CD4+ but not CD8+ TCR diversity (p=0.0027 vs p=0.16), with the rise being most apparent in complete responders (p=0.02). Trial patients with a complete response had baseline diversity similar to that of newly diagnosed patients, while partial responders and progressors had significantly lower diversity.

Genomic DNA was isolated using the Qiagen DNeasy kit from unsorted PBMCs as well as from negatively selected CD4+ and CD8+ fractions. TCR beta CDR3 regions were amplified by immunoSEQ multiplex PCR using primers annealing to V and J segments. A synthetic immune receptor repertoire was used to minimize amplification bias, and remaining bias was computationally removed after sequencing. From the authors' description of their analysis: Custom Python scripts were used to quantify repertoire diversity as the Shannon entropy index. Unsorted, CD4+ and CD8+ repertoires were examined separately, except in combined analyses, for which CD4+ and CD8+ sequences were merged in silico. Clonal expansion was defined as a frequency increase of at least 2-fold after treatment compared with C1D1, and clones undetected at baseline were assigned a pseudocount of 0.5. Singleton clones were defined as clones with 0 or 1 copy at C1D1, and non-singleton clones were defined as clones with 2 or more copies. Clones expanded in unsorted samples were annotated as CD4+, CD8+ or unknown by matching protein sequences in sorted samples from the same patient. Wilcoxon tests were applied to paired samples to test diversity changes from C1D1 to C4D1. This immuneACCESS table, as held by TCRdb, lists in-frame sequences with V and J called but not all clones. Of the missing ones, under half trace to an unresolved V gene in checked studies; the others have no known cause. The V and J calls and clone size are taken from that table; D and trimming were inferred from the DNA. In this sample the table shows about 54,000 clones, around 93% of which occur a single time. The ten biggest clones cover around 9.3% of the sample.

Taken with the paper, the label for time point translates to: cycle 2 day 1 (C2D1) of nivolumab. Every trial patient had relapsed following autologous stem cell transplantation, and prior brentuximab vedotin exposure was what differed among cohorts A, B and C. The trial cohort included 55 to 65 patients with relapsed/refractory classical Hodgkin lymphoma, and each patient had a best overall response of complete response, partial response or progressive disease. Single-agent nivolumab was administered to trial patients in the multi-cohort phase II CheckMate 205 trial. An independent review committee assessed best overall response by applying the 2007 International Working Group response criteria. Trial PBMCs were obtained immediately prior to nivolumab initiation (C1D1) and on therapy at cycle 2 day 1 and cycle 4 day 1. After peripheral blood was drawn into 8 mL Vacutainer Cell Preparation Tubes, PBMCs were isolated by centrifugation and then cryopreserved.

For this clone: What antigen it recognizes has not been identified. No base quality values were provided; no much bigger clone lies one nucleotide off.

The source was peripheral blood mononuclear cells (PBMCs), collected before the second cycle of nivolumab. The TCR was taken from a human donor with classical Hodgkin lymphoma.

The nucleotide sequence is TGTGCCAGCGGAATACAGGGGGGGTCCTACAATGAGCAGTTCTTC. Translated, this gives CASGIQGGSYNEQFF. This sequence uses TRBV6-6 and TRBJ2-1; tentative D gene TRBD1, with 8 bases matching. As encoded in the germline V gene (reference sequence), CDR1 is MNHNY while CDR2 is SVGAGI. V loses 8 bases, J loses 1 base, and the germline ends lie 15 bases apart. From the cysteine through the phenylalanine, the CDR3 covers 15 amino acids. The retained sequence is limited to the CDR3, 45 bases, with the frame set at the first base.